This T cell receptor (beta chain) was documented in a study of cytomegalovirus exposure and HLA in healthy donors. General observations from the study: Previous analysis showed most TCR beta V segments were productive about 90% or about 30% of the time.

PCR involved 60 Vbeta and 13 Jbeta primers. In the original processing: Later, an analysis found some 80 million unique TCR beta chains, and about 10 million of these were shared. Profiling relied on immunoSEQ multiplex PCR, and the TCRdb table lists in-frame clones only, not all of them. Clone size and V and J calls were adopted from that table, with D and trimming inferred from the DNA. The table lists approximately 100,000 clones, about 77% of them singletons. Details on this clone: Its antigen is unidentified.

This CDR3 is 16 amino acids long. Trimming removed 3 bases at V and 4 bases at J, with 18 bases between. Per germline, CDR1 LNHDA and CDR2 SQIVND (reference sequence). The source material was PBMCs. The receptor was derived from a woman aged 45-59 years in good health and CMV-seropositive. This chain uses TRBV19 with TRBJ1-2, with D unclear. CDR3 loop: CASSISDVLEIYGYTF. In DNA form, the CDR3 reads TGTGCCAGTAGTATCAGCGATGTGCTAGAGATCTATGGCTACACCTTC.